The 26 T cell receptor beta chains below come from one sample, sequenced in a study of blood T cell repertoires in COVID-19. The method was immunoSEQ multiplex PCR; TCRdb's version includes in-frame clones alone and lacks a portion of them. This repertoire shows roughly 260,000 clones, roughly 90% found once; its top ten account for 2.5% to 3%. Input material: PBMCs or T cells enriched from blood (not recorded which). These TCRs come from a woman in her twenties or thirties with acute COVID-19.

With respect to this clone: Other DNA sequences of this sample code for an identical CDR3. The CDR3 loop reads CASSSDRGWGYTF. As DNA, the CDR3 is TGTGCCAGCAGCTCGGACAGGGGATGGGGCTACACCTTC. The chain links TRBV7-9 to TRBJ1-2, with 9 bases identical to TRBD1. CDR1 is SEHNR and CDR2 is FQNEAQ in the germline V gene (reference sequence). This CDR3 has 13 residues. The V segment lost 4 bases and the J segment 8 bases; nucleotides outside the gene matches: 5.

This chain connects TRBV2 to TRBJ1-3; the D is unclear. V was cut by 2 bases and J by 4 bases, with 12 bases left in between. Germline values: CDR1 SNHLY, CDR2 FYNNEI. The CDR3 covers 15 residues. CDR3: CASSEIGEGGNTIYF. CDR3 nucleotides: TGTGCCAGCAGTGAAATCGGGGAAGGGGGAAACACCATATATTTT.

CDR3 sequence reads: CASSLFAGGCGYTF. The CDR3 DNA reads as TGTGCCAGCAGCTTGTTTGCAGGAGGCTGTGGCTACACCTTC. The chain links TRBV7-8 to TRBJ1-2; the D is unclear. Germline V CDR1 and CDR2: SGHVS, FQNEAQ. The CDR3 extends over 14 amino acids. V was pared by 3 bases and J by 7 bases, with 15 bases between.

The CDR3 spells CASSPRVSNTGELFF. CDR3 DNA sequence: TGCGCCAGCAGCCCCCGGGTCAGTAACACCGGGGAGCTGTTTTTT. The V gene is TRBV4-1, the J gene TRBJ2-2; no firm D call. Trimming removed 4 bases from V and 2 bases from J, with 11 bases in between. The CDR3 contains 15 residues. The germline V gene has CDR1 MGHRA and CDR2 YSYEKL.

The chain is built from TRBV7-9 and TRBJ1-6; 7 bases are a match to TRBD1. Germline V gene sequence: CDR1 SEHNR, CDR2 FQNEAQ (reference sequence). V trimming: 3 bases; J trimming: 10 bases; junction bases outside the gene matches: 6. The CDR3 sequence is 14 residues long. This chain's CDR3 is CASSLVGGGSPLHF. The DNA of the CDR3 is TGTGCCAGCAGCTTGGTAGGGGGCGGGTCACCCCTCCACTTT.

The chain is built from TRBV15 and TRBJ1-2; D remains unclear. The CDR3 covers 14 residues. Germline CDR1 reads LNHNV; CDR2 reads YYDKDF (reference sequence). V was trimmed by 2 bases and J by 8 bases, leaving 15 bases between them. The CDR3 region is CATSRQAAARGYTF. The CDR3, as DNA: TGTGCCACCAGCAGACAAGCGGCAGCACGAGGCTACACCTTC.

A remark on this clone: Other nucleotide sequences from this sample produce the same CDR3. The chain employs TRBV19 and TRBJ1-3; D might be TRBD1 (5 bases). CDR3 size: 14 residues. The germline CDR1 and CDR2 sequences are LNHDA and SQIVND (reference sequence). Trimming shortened V by 2 bases and J by 1 base, and 6 bases separated the two germline ends. The CDR3 is CASSIRGSGNTIYF. The CDR3 DNA follows: TGTGCCAGTAGTATACGGGGGTCTGGAAACACCATATATTTT. Filled out from reference TRBV19 and TRBJ1-3, the complete variable domain reads DGGITQSPKYLFRKEGQNVTLSCEQNLNHDAMYWYRQDPGQGLRLIYYSQIVNDFQKGDIAEGYSVSREKKESFPLTVTSAQKNPTAFYLCASSIRGSGNTIYFGEGSWLTVV.

This chain connects TRBV6-5 to TRBJ1-3; no firm D call. The germline V and J ends were trimmed by 6 bases and 0 bases, with 9 bases remaining between them. CDR3 length: 14 residues. Per the germline V gene, CDR1 is MNHEY and CDR2 is SVGAGI. CDR3 amino acids: CASRLRDSGNTIYF. The CDR3 nucleotides are TGTGCCAGCAGACTCCGGGACTCTGGAAACACCATATATTTT.

J is TRBJ1-1 and V is TRBV19; the match to TRBD1 covers 7 bases. Germline V lookup: CDR1 LNHDA, CDR2 SQIVND (reference sequence). This CDR3 is 14 amino acids long. J gave up 1 base and V 7 bases, and 6 bases lay outside the gene matches. In DNA, the CDR3 is TGTGCCAGTAACGGTTACAGGGGGAACACTGAAGCTTTCTTT. This translates into CASNGYRGNTEAFF.

V usage is TRBV7-9 and J usage is TRBJ1-2; 8 positions match TRBD1. Germline CDR1 is SEHNR and CDR2 is FQNEAQ (reference sequence). CDR3 length: 14 amino acids. Trimming at V came to 3 bases and at J to 8 bases, leaving 8 bases not matched to a gene. The chain's CDR3 is CASSFRQGAGGYTF. The DNA for the CDR3 is TGTGCCAGCAGCTTTCGCCAGGGGGCAGGAGGCTACACCTTC.

The J gene is TRBJ2-1, the V gene TRBV3-1 (or the pseudogene TRBV3-2), with D hard to call. Germline loops: CDR1 LGHDT, CDR2 YNNKEL (reference sequence). The CDR3 totals 16 residues. The germline V and J ends were trimmed by 0 bases and 3 bases, with 12 bases remaining between them. The CDR3 DNA follows: TGTGCCAGCAGCCAAGATCTGGCCGTTAACTACAATGAGCAGTTCTTC. The encoded protein is CASSQDLAVNYNEQFF.

V is TRBV4-1 and J is TRBJ1-6; D call uncertain. The germline CDR1 and CDR2 sequences are MGHRA and YSYEKL. The CDR3 runs 15 residues. Trimming cost V 2 bases and J 9 bases, with 14 bases left between them. The CDR3 DNA sequence: TGCGCCAGCAGCCAACCGGGATCTTGGGGTTCACCCCTCCACTTT. The encoded protein is CASSQPGSWGSPLHF.

V is TRBV29-1 and J is TRBJ2-7; TRBD1 matches 8 bases. J lost 2 bases, V lost 3 bases, and 3 bases had no gene match. Germline CDR1 is SQVTM and CDR2 is ANQGSEA. The CDR3 covers 13 residues. The CDR3 DNA reads TGCAGCGTTGAGGGACAGGACCCCTACGAGCAGTACTTC. It is translated as CSVEGQDPYEQYF.

V and J are TRBV5-1 and TRBJ2-1, with D possibly being TRBD1 (6 bases). The V gene's germline CDR1 is SGHRS and CDR2 YFSETQ. V gave up 3 bases and J gave up 8 bases, with 18 bases separating them. The CDR3 is 15 residues long. This CDR3 reads CASSSRATGLHEQFF. The CDR3 bases are TGCGCCAGCAGCTCACGAGCCACAGGGCTTCATGAGCAGTTCTTC.

This clone was observed a single time. This chain joins TRBV5-1 and TRBJ1-4; 7 bases are a match to TRBD1. V dropped 0 bases and J dropped 2; count of bases not matched to a gene: 1. Germline V gives CDR1 SGHRS, CDR2 YFSETQ. This CDR3 contains 15 residues. CDR3 residues: CASSLVQGTNEKLFF. Here the CDR3 DNA reads TGCGCCAGCAGCTTGGTACAGGGGACTAATGAAAAACTGTTTTTT.

This clone was seen a handful of times. The rearrangement links TRBV10-3 to TRBJ2-5; 7 nucleotides match TRBD2. Trimming removed 4 bases from V and 6 bases from J; junction bases left unmatched: 5. The germline V gene encodes CDR1 ENHRY and CDR2 SYGVKD. The CDR3 has 13 amino acids. The CDR3 is CAISGGDYQTQYF. The CDR3 region has the DNA TGTGCCATCAGTGGGGGGGACTATCAGACCCAGTACTTC.

The chain carries TRBV2 and TRBJ2-7; D ambiguous. The germline V gene has CDR1 SNHLY and CDR2 FYNNEI. Trimming took off 5 bases at V and 2 bases at J, with 7 bases between the two ends. CDR3 length equals 12 residues. The CDR3 DNA is TGTGCCAGCAGTCCTCGTACCTACGAGCAGTACTTC. Translated, it gives CASSPRTYEQYF.

V usage is TRBV30 and J usage is TRBJ2-7; the match to TRBD1 covers 10 bases. CDR1 and CDR2 from the germline V gene are GTSNPN and SVGIG (reference sequence). CDR3 length: 15 residues. V shed 2 bases, J shed 6 bases, and the junction held 10 bases outside the gene matches. The CDR3 loop reads CAWSFRTGGRREQYF. CDR3 in DNA: TGTGCCTGGAGTTTCCGGACAGGGGGGCGCCGCGAGCAGTACTTC.

The chain recombines TRBV5-1 with TRBJ2-3; 8 nucleotides line up with TRBD2. This CDR3 has 15 residues. The germline CDR1 and CDR2 sequences are SGHRS and YFSETQ. The V gene end was trimmed by 4 bases and the J gene end by 0 bases; junction bases not matched to a gene: 4. The CDR3: CASSPTSASTDTQYF. The CDR3 DNA sequence: TGCGCCAGCAGCCCGACTAGCGCTAGCACAGATACGCAGTATTTT. Using reference TRBV5-1 and TRBJ2-3 for the parts outside the CDR3, the full variable domain is KAGVTQTPRYLIKTRGQQVTLSCSPISGHRSVSWYQQTPGQGLQFLFEYFSETQRNKGNFPGRFSGRQFSNSRSEMNVSTLELGDSALYLCASSPTSASTDTQYFGPGTRLTVL.

V and J are TRBV10-3 and TRBJ1-1; D is ambiguous. In germline, CDR1 is ENHRY, CDR2 SYGVKD. The V and J ends lost 2 bases and 9 bases respectively, with 7 bases between them. The CDR3 is 11 residues long. The CDR3 DNA follows: TGTGCCATCAGTGAGCAGGATCAAGCTTTCTTT. Protein sequence: CAISEQDQAFF.

CDR3 bases: TGTGCCAGCAGCACACAGGCGGGGGGCGGAGATACGCAGTATTTT. It specifies CASSTQAGGGDTQYF. The V gene is TRBV7-2, the J gene TRBJ2-3, with TRBD2 matching 8 bases. Germline CDR1 SGHTA, CDR2 FQGNSA. The CDR3 consists of 15 residues. V was clipped by 5 bases and J by 5 bases; unmatched bases: 9.

V usage is TRBV19 and J usage is TRBJ2-2; D is unclear. Germline V gene data show CDR1 as LNHDA and CDR2 as SQIVND (reference sequence). The CDR3 runs to 13 residues. Between the trimmed V and J ends, which lost 2 bases and 4 bases, there was a span of 5 bases. The CDR3 DNA is TGTGCCAGTAGTATATCGGTCACCGGGGAGCTGTTTTTT. Protein: CASSISVTGELFF.

This chain uses TRBV27 with TRBJ2-7; TRBD1 might be the D (5 bases). This CDR3 contains 13 residues. Germline V gene lookup returns CDR1 MNHEY and CDR2 SMNVEV (reference sequence). With 3 bases removed from V and 5 bases from J, the gap between germline ends came to 11 bases. CDR3 loop: CASSFQGADEQYF. The CDR3 DNA reads as TGTGCCAGCAGTTTTCAGGGCGCCGACGAGCAGTACTTC.

The chain joins TRBV6-5 to TRBJ2-7, with 8 bases matching TRBD1. Germline assignment: CDR1 MNHEY and CDR2 SVGAGI. Trimming removed 6 bases from V and 6 bases from J; junction bases left unmatched: 10. The CDR3 totals 14 residues. For the CDR3, the DNA is TGTGCCAGCAGCCCCTTCGGACAGGGCGGCGAGCAGTACTTC. It yields the protein CASSPFGQGGEQYF.

The chain combines TRBV30 with TRBJ1-2; 9 nucleotides agree with TRBD1. With V trimmed by 2 bases and J by 6 bases, 10 bases remained unmatched. CDR3 length: 15 amino acids. Germline V CDR1 and CDR2: GTSNPN, SVGIG (reference sequence). CDR3 loop: CAWSLSPGQGNGYTF. CDR3 bases: TGTGCCTGGAGTCTCTCCCCGGGACAGGGTAATGGCTACACCTTC. Looking up the rest from reference TRBV30 and TRBJ1-2 gives the full variable domain: SQTIHQWPATLVQPVGSPLSLECTVEGTSNPNLYWYRQAAGRGLQLLFYSVGIGQISSEVPQNLSASRPQDRQFILSSKKLLLSDSGFYLCAWSLSPGQGNGYTFGSGTRLTVV.

The rearrangement uses TRBV6-1 and TRBJ1-2; D possibly corresponds to TRBD1 (6 bases). The germline V gene encodes CDR1 MNHNS and CDR2 SASEGT. Trimming pared 3 bases from V and 7 bases from J, leaving 15 bases between. CDR3 length equals 14 residues. The CDR3 DNA reads as TGTGCCAGCAGTGATATCGCCGGGGGGCCTGGCTACACCTTC. As protein: CASSDIAGGPGYTF.